The clone carrying this TCR beta chain was recorded many times. Per germline, CDR1 SGHRS and CDR2 YFSETQ. Trimming cost V 4 bases and J 11 bases; bases outside gene matches: 6. This CDR3 region has 12 residues. Patients aged 18 to 65 had newly diagnosed hyperthyroidism lasting under 2 months. The diagnoses drew upon clinical symptoms, serum thyroxine and TRAb, thyroid ultrasound and orbital computed tomography. This entry belongs to a study of T cells in Graves' hyperthyroidism and ophthalmopathy. Amplified regions were TCR beta CDR3 sequences from RNA transcripts. HTBI primers were used for first-round RT-PCR of the TCR CDR3. TCRdb recomputed calls from the multiplex PCR reads with MiXCR, one row per CDR3 protein. The table includes fewer than 450,000 distinct CDR3 sequences, approximately 18% detected once.

Sequencing input: blood. This TCR was sampled from a young woman with Graves' hyperthyroidism that later progressed to Graves' ophthalmopathy. The chain carries TRBV5-1 and TRBJ1-1; 9 bases agree with TRBD1. The CDR3 nucleotides read TGCGCCAGCAGCACCGGGACAGGGTTCGCTTTCTTT. Residues: CASSTGTGFAFF.